This T cell receptor beta chain was retrieved from a study of technical replicates of blood from a handful of donors. Generated by immunoSEQ multiplex PCR, the TCRdb table keeps only in-frame clones and is missing some. The sample holds about 71,000 clones; roughly 89% are singletons and the top ten take 0.41%. The sequence was collected from a human donor in good health. The sample taken for sequencing was T cells isolated from PBMCs.

CDR3 DNA sequence: TGTGCCTGGAGTTCACGGGGAGATGGTCAGCCCCAGCATTTT. Translating gives CAWSSRGDGQPQHF. V gene TRBV30 combines with J gene TRBJ1-5; D gene uncertain. The CDR3 totals 14 residues. Germline lookup yields CDR1 GTSNPN and CDR2 SVGIG (reference sequence). The germline V and J ends were trimmed by 2 bases and 6 bases, with 14 bases remaining between them. The full variable domain, with the rest looked up from reference TRBV30 and TRBJ1-5, is SQTIHQWPATLVQPVGSPLSLECTVEGTSNPNLYWYRQAAGRGLQLLFYSVGIGQISSEVPQNLSASRPQDRQFILSSKKLLLSDSGFYLCAWSSRGDGQPQHFGDGTRLSIL.